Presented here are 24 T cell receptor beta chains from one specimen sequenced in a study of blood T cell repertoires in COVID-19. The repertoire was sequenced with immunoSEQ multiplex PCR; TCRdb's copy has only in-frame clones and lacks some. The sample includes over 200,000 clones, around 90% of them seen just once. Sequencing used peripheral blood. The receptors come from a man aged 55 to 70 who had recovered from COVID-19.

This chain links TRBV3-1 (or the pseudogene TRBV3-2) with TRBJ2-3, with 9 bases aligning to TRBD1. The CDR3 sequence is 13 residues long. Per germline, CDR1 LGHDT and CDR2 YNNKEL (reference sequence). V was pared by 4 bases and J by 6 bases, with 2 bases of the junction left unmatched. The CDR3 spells CASSRTGVDTQYF. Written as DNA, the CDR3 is TGTGCCAGCAGCCGGACAGGGGTCGATACGCAGTATTTT.

Here the CDR3 reads CASKGGLAGVSGNIQYF. The CDR3 region has the DNA TGCGCCAGCAAGGGTGGACTAGCGGGGGTGTCCGGAAACATTCAGTACTTC. This chain uses TRBV10-2 with TRBJ2-4, with TRBD2 matching 13 bases. Trimming cost V 7 bases and J 6 bases; bases outside gene matches: 12. The CDR3 runs 17 residues. Germline V CDR1 and CDR2: WSHSY, SAAADI.

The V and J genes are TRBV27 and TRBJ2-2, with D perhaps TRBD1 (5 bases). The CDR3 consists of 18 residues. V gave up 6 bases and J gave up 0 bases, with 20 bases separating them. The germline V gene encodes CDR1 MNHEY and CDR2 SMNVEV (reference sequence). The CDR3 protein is CASSLRWPGLSNTGELFF. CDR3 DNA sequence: TGTGCCAGCAGCCTCCGTTGGCCAGGGCTTTCGAACACCGGGGAGCTGTTTTTT.

For the CDR3, the DNA is TGTGCCAGCAGATCGACTTACGAGCAGTACTTC. Its translation is CASRSTYEQYF. The genes are TRBV6-5 and TRBJ2-7, with D hard to call. V lost 6 bases and J lost 4, with 7 bases in between. The CDR3 contains 11 residues. CDR1 MNHEY and CDR2 SVGAGI come from the germline V gene.

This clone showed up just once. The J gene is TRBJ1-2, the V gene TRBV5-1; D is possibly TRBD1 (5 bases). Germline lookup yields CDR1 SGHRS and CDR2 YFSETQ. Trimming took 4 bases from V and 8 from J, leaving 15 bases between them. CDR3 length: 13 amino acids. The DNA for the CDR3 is TGCGCCAGCAGCCCCCCGTCGGGGGAGGGCTACACCTTC. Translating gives CASSPPSGEGYTF.

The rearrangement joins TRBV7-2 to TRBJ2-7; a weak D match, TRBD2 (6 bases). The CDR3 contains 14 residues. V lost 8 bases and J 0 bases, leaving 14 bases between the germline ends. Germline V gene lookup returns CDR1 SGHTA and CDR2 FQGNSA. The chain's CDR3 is CASGRDSSSYEQYF. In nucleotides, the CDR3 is TGTGCCAGCGGCCGGGACTCGAGCTCCTACGAGCAGTACTTC.

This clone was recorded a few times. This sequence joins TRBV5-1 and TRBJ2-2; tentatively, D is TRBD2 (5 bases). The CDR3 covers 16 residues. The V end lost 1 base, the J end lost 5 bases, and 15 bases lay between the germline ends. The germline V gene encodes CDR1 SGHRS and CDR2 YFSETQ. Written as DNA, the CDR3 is TGCGCCAGCAGCTTGTCGAGGAGTCGGGGTACCGGGGAGCTGTTTTTT. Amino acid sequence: CASSLSRSRGTGELFF.

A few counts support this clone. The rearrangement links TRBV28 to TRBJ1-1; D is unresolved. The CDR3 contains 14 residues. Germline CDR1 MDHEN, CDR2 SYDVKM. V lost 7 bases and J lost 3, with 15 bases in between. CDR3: CASIYPGTDTEAFF. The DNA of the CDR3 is TGTGCCAGCATTTATCCAGGAACAGACACTGAAGCTTTCTTT.

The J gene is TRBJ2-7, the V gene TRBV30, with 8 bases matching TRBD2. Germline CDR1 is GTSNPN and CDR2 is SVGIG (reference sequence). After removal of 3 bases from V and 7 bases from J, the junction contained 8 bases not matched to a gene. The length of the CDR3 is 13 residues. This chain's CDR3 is CAWSPGGHVEQYF. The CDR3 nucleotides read TGTGCCTGGAGCCCGGGGGGGCATGTGGAGCAGTACTTC.

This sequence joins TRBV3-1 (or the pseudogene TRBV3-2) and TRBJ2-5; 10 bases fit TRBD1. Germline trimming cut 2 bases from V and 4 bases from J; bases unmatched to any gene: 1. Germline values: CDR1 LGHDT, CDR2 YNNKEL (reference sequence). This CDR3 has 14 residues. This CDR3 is CASSQRDRGETQYF. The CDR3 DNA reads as TGTGCCAGCAGCCAAAGGGACAGGGGAGAGACCCAGTACTTC.

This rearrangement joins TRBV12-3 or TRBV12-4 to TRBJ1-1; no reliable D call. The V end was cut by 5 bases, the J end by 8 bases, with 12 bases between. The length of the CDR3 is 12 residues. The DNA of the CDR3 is TGTGCCAGCAGTCGCGACGGCAGGGAAGCTTTCTTT. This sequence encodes CASSRDGREAFF.

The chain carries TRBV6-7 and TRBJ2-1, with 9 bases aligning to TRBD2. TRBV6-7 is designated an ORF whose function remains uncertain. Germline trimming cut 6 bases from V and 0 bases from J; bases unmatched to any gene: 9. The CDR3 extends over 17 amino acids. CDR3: CASSPRGGGVSYNEQFF. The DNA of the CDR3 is TGTGCCAGCAGCCCTAGGGGCGGGGGGGTCTCCTACAATGAGCAGTTCTTC.

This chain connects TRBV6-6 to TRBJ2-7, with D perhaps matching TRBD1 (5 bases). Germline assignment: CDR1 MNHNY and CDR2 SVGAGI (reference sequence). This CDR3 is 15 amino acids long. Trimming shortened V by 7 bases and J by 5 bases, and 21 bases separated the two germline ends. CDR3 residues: CASINGQIRENEQYF. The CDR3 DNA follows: TGTGCCAGCATTAACGGACAAATCCGCGAGAACGAGCAGTACTTC.

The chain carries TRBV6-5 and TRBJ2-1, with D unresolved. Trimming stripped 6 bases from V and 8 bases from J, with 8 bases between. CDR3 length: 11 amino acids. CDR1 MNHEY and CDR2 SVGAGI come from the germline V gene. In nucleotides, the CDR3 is TGTGCCAGCAGCTTCCTCTATGAGCAGTTCTTC. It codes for CASSFLYEQFF.

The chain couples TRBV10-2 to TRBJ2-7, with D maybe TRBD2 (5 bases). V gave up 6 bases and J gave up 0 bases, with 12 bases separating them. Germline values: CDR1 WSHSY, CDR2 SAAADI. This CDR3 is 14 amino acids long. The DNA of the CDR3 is TGCGCCAGCAGACGGGAACTACTCTCCTACGAGCAGTACTTC. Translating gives CASRRELLSYEQYF.

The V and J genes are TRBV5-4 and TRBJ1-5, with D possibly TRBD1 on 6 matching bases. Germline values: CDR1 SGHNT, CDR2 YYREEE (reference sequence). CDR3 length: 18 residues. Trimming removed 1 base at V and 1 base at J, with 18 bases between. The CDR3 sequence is CASSLRLSGGWSNQPQHF. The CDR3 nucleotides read TGTGCCAGCAGCTTGCGACTGTCGGGGGGCTGGAGCAATCAGCCCCAGCATTTT.

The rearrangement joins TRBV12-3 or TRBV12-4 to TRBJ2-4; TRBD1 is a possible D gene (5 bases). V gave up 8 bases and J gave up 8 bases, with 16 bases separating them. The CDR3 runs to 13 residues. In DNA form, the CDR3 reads TGTGCCAGCTCCCGCCAGGGTCTGCACATTCAGTACTTC. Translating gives CASSRQGLHIQYF.

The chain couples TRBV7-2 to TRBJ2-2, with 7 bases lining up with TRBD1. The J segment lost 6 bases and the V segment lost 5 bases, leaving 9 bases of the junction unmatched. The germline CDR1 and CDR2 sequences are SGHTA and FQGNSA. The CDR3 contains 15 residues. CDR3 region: CASSRETGIAGELFF. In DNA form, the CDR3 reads TGTGCCAGCAGCCGCGAGACAGGGATCGCCGGGGAGCTGTTTTTT.

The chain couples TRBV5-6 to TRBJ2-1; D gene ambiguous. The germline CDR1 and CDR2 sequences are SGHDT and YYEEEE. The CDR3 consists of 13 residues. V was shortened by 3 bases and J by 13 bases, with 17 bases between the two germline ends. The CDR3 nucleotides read TGTGCCAGCAGCTCTCCCTTTGCAGGTAAACAGTTCTTC. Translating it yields CASSSPFAGKQFF.

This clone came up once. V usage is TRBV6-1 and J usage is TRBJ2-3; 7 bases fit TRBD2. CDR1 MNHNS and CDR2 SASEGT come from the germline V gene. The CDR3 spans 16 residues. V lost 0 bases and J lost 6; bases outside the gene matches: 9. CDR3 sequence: CASSEAPTSALDTQYF. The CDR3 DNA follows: TGTGCCAGCAGTGAAGCGCCAACTAGCGCACTGGATACGCAGTATTTT.

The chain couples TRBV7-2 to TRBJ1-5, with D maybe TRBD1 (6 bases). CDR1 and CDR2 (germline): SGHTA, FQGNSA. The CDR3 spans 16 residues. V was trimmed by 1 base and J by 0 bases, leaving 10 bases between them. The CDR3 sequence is CASSLEGHYSNQPQHF. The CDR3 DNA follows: TGTGCCAGCAGCTTAGAGGGACACTATAGCAATCAGCCCCAGCATTTT.

CDR3 region: CASSRKVTGGNLSGANVLTF. The CDR3 DNA sequence: TGTGCCAGCAGTCGAAAGGTGACAGGGGGAAACCTCTCTGGGGCCAACGTCCTGACTTTC. V gene TRBV27 combines with J gene TRBJ2-6, with TRBD1 matching 9 bases. The CDR3 has 20 amino acids. The germline CDR1 and CDR2 sequences are MNHEY and SMNVEV (reference sequence). V dropped 5 bases and J dropped 0; count of bases not matched to a gene: 14.

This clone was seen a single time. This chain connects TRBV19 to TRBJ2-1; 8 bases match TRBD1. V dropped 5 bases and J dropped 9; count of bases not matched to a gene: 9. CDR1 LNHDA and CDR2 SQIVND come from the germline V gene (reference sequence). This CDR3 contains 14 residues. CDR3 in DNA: TGTGCCAGTAGTGTGCGGACAGGGCGCGCTGAGCAGTTCTTC. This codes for CASSVRTGRAEQFF.

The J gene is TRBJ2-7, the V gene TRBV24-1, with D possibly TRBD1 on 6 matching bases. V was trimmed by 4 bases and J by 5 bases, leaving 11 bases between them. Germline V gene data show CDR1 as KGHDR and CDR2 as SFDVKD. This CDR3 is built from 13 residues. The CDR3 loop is CATSDPDRHEQYF. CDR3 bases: TGTGCCACCAGTGACCCTGACAGGCACGAGCAGTACTTC.